This T cell receptor (beta chain) was sequenced in a study of long-term antiretroviral therapy in people with HIV. Study outcomes and limitations: Repertoire composition at all time points was dominated by clones that had expanded before ART. HIV repertoire CDR3 lengths ranged less widely than those of controls.

Germline CDR1 MNHEY, CDR2 SVGAGI. The CDR3 is 15 amino acids. Trimming stripped 0 bases from V and 2 bases from J, with 11 bases between. Samples were assayed with immunoSEQ v3.0 at survey level. TCRdb keeps only in-frame clones here, not all; method: immunoSEQ multiplex PCR. The table shows 20,000 to 25,000 clones, with 65% to 85% occurring only once. Concerning this clone itself: Its antigen is not known.

The receptor was derived from a man between 25 and 39 years old with HIV. The sample was unsorted PBMCs, taken 1.5 years after starting antiretroviral therapy. The chain is built from TRBV6-5 and TRBJ2-7; D uncertain. Written as DNA, the CDR3 is TGTGCCAGCAGTTACTCGAGGCCAGGACCCTACGAGCAGTACTTC. Residues: CASSYSRPGPYEQYF.